Below, 29 T cell receptor beta chains from the same sample are listed, as sequenced in a study of neurological immune-mediated disorders. Each CDR3 protein is one row after TCRdb ran MiXCR on the 5' RACE reads. The table records about 48,000 distinct CDR3 sequences, around 2% of them present only once. Sequencing used PBMCs. All receptors come from a woman aged 40 to 55 with multiple sclerosis.

In its sample, this clonotype was seen many times. V usage is TRBV5-1 and J usage is TRBJ1-1; the D is unclear. CDR1 SGHRS and CDR2 YFSETQ come from the germline V gene. The CDR3 sequence is 14 residues long. Trimming pared 2 bases from V and 0 bases from J, leaving 8 bases between. The CDR3 region has the DNA TGCGCCAGCAGCTTTGGCAGCTTGAACACTGAAGCTTTCTTT. Protein: CASSFGSLNTEAFF.

This clonotype has a handful of counts. V is TRBV7-2 and J is TRBJ2-1; 14 bases are a match to TRBD2. Germline assignment: CDR1 SGHTA and CDR2 FQGNSA. J was trimmed by 0 bases and V by 1 base; bases with no gene match: 11. The CDR3 is 21 residues long. As DNA, the CDR3 is TGTGCCAGCAGCTTAGTAGGACTAGCGGGGGGCTACATACACTCCTACAATGAGCAGTTCTTC. Translated: CASSLVGLAGGYIHSYNEQFF.

This clonotype was picked up many times. This chain links TRBV12-3 or TRBV12-4 with TRBJ1-2; no firm D call. V was shortened by 2 bases and J by 9 bases, with 10 bases between the two germline ends. CDR3 length: 12 residues. CDR3 residues: CASSLSRVSYTF. The CDR3 coding sequence is TGTGCCAGCAGTTTATCTAGAGTCAGCTACACCTTC.

This clonotype was seen more than once but under ten times. The V gene is TRBV7-6, the J gene TRBJ1-1, with D uncertain. The CDR3 totals 14 residues. CDR1 is SGHVS and CDR2 is FNYEAQ in the germline V gene. V was shortened by 5 bases and J by 1 base, with 11 bases between the two germline ends. This CDR3 is CASSLWYSNTEAFF. The CDR3 region has the DNA TGTGCCAGCAGCCTATGGTACTCGAACACTGAAGCTTTCTTT.

In this sample, this clonotype turned up many times. The chain couples TRBV9 to TRBJ1-3; D uncertain. The CDR3 covers 10 residues. Germline V gene data show CDR1 as SGDLS and CDR2 as YYNGEE. Deletions cut 3 bases from V and 13 bases from J, with 8 bases between. CDR3 bases: TGTGCCAGCAGCGGCCGGGAAATATATTTT. This translates into CASSGREIYF.

This clonotype was counted at least ten times. The J gene is TRBJ1-3, the V gene TRBV12-3 or TRBV12-4; D call uncertain. The length of the CDR3 is 14 residues. V lost 3 bases and J lost 1, with 7 bases in between. In DNA form, the CDR3 reads TGTGCCAGCAGTTTGGCAGGATCTGGAAACACCATATATTTT. Protein product: CASSLAGSGNTIYF.

Ten or more counts support this clonotype. The genes are TRBV5-1 and TRBJ2-3, with TRBD1 identical over 10 bases. Trimming removed 4 bases from V and 9 bases from J; junction bases left unmatched: 5. Germline V gene data show CDR1 as SGHRS and CDR2 as YFSETQ. This CDR3 spans 13 amino acids. The CDR3 DNA follows: TGCGCCAGCAGCACCGGACAGGGGGACACGCAGTATTTT. Protein product: CASSTGQGDTQYF. Full variable domain (remainder filled in from reference TRBV5-1 and TRBJ2-3): KAGVTQTPRYLIKTRGQQVTLSCSPISGHRSVSWYQQTPGQGLQFLFEYFSETQRNKGNFPGRFSGRQFSNSRSEMNVSTLELGDSALYLCASSTGQGDTQYFGPGTRLTVL.

This clonotype appeared many times. This chain links TRBV20-1 with TRBJ2-7; 8 nucleotides agree with TRBD1. This CDR3 has 14 amino acids. CDR1 is DFQATT, CDR2 SNEGSKA, per germline (reference sequence). V shed 6 bases, J shed 5 bases, and the junction held 12 bases outside the gene matches. The CDR3 DNA is TGCAGTGCACCCACCCCAGGGGGCCTAAACGAGCAGTACTTC. Encoded protein: CSAPTPGGLNEQYF.

This clonotype was recorded many times. The chain joins TRBV9 to TRBJ2-2; D remains unclear. Looked up from germline, CDR1 is SGDLS and CDR2 is YYNGEE. The CDR3 is 14 amino acids. V was cut by 4 bases and J by 0 bases, with 7 bases left in between. DNA of the CDR3: TGTGCCAGCAGCACCAGAACGAACACCGGGGAGCTGTTTTTT. Its protein is CASSTRTNTGELFF.

This clonotype was detected many times. V is TRBV12-3 or TRBV12-4 and J is TRBJ1-1; D is perhaps TRBD1 (6 bases). V lost 7 bases, J lost 2 bases, and 14 bases lay in between. This CDR3 has 14 amino acids. Here the CDR3 reads CASIPQGYNTEAFF. Here the CDR3 DNA reads TGTGCCAGCATCCCGCAGGGGTATAACACTGAAGCTTTCTTT.

This clonotype came up many times. This chain joins TRBV7-8 and TRBJ1-1; D perhaps matches TRBD1 (6 bases). The CDR3 loop spans 12 amino acids. Germline V gene data show CDR1 as SGHVS and CDR2 as FQNEAQ. Trimming pared 8 bases from V and 10 bases from J, leaving 17 bases between. The CDR3 DNA follows: TGTGCCAGCGGCACAACACAAGGGGGAGCTTTCTTT. Amino acids: CASGTTQGGAFF.

This clonotype was observed at least ten times. This chain links TRBV5-1 with TRBJ2-3; D ambiguous. The CDR3 runs to 13 residues. CDR1 and CDR2 from the germline V gene are SGHRS and YFSETQ. V shed 3 bases and J shed 5 bases, with 10 bases lying between them. For the CDR3, the DNA is TGCGCCAGCAGCTCCTTAATGGGAGATACGCAGTATTTT. Encoded protein: CASSSLMGDTQYF. Full variable domain (missing parts from reference TRBV5-1 and TRBJ2-3): KAGVTQTPRYLIKTRGQQVTLSCSPISGHRSVSWYQQTPGQGLQFLFEYFSETQRNKGNFPGRFSGRQFSNSRSEMNVSTLELGDSALYLCASSSLMGDTQYFGPGTRLTVL.

This clonotype was detected ten times or more. V usage is TRBV18 and J usage is TRBJ2-7, with TRBD1 matching over 8 bases. J lost 6 bases, V lost 6 bases, and 10 bases had no gene match. The germline gives CDR1 KGHSH, CDR2 LQKENI. This CDR3 is built from 14 residues. As DNA, the CDR3 is TGTGCCAGCTCGTCCGGGACAGGCGGTCCCGAGCAGTACTTC. This translates into CASSSGTGGPEQYF.

In its sample, this clonotype was seen many times. The chain couples TRBV11-3 to TRBJ2-1; TRBD1 is a possible D gene (6 bases). CDR3 length: 14 residues. Germline CDR1 reads SGHNT; CDR2 reads YENEEA. V lost 0 bases and J 7 bases, leaving 10 bases between the germline ends. CDR3 sequence: CASSLDPGVNEQFF. For the CDR3, the DNA is TGTGCCAGCAGCTTAGATCCAGGGGTGAATGAGCAGTTCTTC.

There are many counts of this clonotype. The chain recombines TRBV28 with TRBJ2-7; TRBD2 agrees at 7 bases. The germline CDR1 and CDR2 sequences are MDHEN and SYDVKM. CDR3 length: 15 amino acids. Trimming cost V 5 bases and J 2 bases; bases outside gene matches: 9. The CDR3: CASSLLASGTYEQYF. CDR3 in DNA: TGTGCCAGCAGTCTCCTCGCTAGCGGCACCTACGAGCAGTACTTC.

This clonotype was recorded many times. The J gene is TRBJ2-2, the V gene TRBV10-3, with D possibly being TRBD1 or TRBD2 (6 bases each). Looked up from germline, CDR1 is ENHRY and CDR2 is SYGVKD. The CDR3 loop spans 13 amino acids. V lost 8 bases, J lost 8 bases, and 15 bases lay in between. The CDR3 sequence is CAIRHRDSGELFF. CDR3 nucleotides: TGTGCCATCCGCCACAGGGACTCAGGGGAGCTGTTTTTT.

This clonotype has a count of ten or more. The chain links TRBV5-1 to TRBJ2-1; 7 bases agree with TRBD2. Germline assignment: CDR1 SGHRS and CDR2 YFSETQ. After removal of 0 bases from V and 1 base from J, the junction contained 4 bases not matched to a gene. This CDR3 region has 16 residues. The CDR3 region is CASSLAWGGSYNEQFF. Written as DNA, the CDR3 is TGCGCCAGCAGCTTGGCCTGGGGGGGGTCCTACAATGAGCAGTTCTTC. Looking up the rest from reference TRBV5-1 and TRBJ2-1 gives the full variable domain: KAGVTQTPRYLIKTRGQQVTLSCSPISGHRSVSWYQQTPGQGLQFLFEYFSETQRNKGNFPGRFSGRQFSNSRSEMNVSTLELGDSALYLCASSLAWGGSYNEQFFGPGTRLTVL.

At least ten counts were recorded for this clonotype. The chain links TRBV7-9 to TRBJ1-1, with unresolved D. Trimming shortened V by 1 base and J by 3 bases, and 6 bases separated the two germline ends. The CDR3 loop spans 13 amino acids. Germline V gene sequence: CDR1 SEHNR, CDR2 FQNEAQ (reference sequence). The CDR3 protein is CASSLGLDTEAFF. The CDR3 nucleotides read TGTGCCAGCAGCTTAGGATTGGACACTGAAGCTTTCTTT.

The table lists this clonotype with many counts. The junction and the germline gene differ at one end; a read error may be behind it. The rearrangement uses TRBV12-3 or TRBV12-4 and TRBJ1-2, with D unclear. CDR3 length: 11 amino acids. CDR3 loop: CASRLGHGYTF. Here the CDR3 DNA reads TGTGCCAGCAGGTTAGGCCATGGCTACACCTTC.

This clonotype was counted at least ten times. This rearrangement joins TRBV2 to TRBJ2-7; 10 bases line up with TRBD2. The CDR3 contains 13 residues. J was trimmed by 7 bases and V by 7 bases; bases with no gene match: 7. Germline loops: CDR1 SNHLY, CDR2 FYNNEI. The DNA of the CDR3 is TGTGCCAGCAAACCGGGACTAGCGCAGGAGCAGTACTTC. Its protein product is CASKPGLAQEQYF.

Many counts were recorded for this clonotype. This chain connects TRBV5-6 to TRBJ1-6; D gene ambiguous. Trimming left V 4 bases short and J 6 bases short, with 8 bases between. The CDR3 has 13 residues. Germline CDR1 SGHDT, CDR2 YYEEEE. The CDR3 sequence: CASSEDPNSPLHF. As DNA, the CDR3 is TGTGCCAGCAGCGAAGACCCTAATTCACCCCTCCACTTT.

The table lists this clonotype with many counts. V usage is TRBV5-1 and J usage is TRBJ1-1; 7 bases agree with TRBD1. CDR3 length equals 13 residues. V shed 4 bases, J shed 4 bases, and the junction held 4 bases outside the gene matches. CDR1 is SGHRS and CDR2 is YFSETQ in the germline V gene. CDR3 in amino acids: CASSHRGATEAFF. DNA for the CDR3: TGCGCCAGCAGCCACAGGGGCGCCACTGAAGCTTTCTTT. Drawing the rest from reference TRBV5-1 and TRBJ1-1, the complete variable domain is KAGVTQTPRYLIKTRGQQVTLSCSPISGHRSVSWYQQTPGQGLQFLFEYFSETQRNKGNFPGRFSGRQFSNSRSEMNVSTLELGDSALYLCASSHRGATEAFFGQGTRLTVV.

This clonotype was recorded at least ten times. This CDR3 reads CSAGTGALVNGYTF. The CDR3 DNA follows: TGCAGTGCTGGGACAGGGGCTTTGGTTAATGGCTACACCTTC. This chain links TRBV20-1 with TRBJ1-2; the match to TRBD1 covers 10 bases. The CDR3 contains 14 residues. V shed 5 bases, J shed 6 bases, and the junction held 9 bases outside the gene matches. Germline CDR1 and CDR2: DFQATT and SNEGSKA (reference sequence).

This clonotype has at least ten counts. V is TRBV12-3 or TRBV12-4 and J is TRBJ1-2, with TRBD1 identical over 7 bases. CDR3 length equals 13 residues. The V and J ends lost 6 bases and 8 bases, in that order; junction bases with no gene match: 9. The CDR3 coding sequence is TGTGCCAGCAGCCCGCTGACAGGGTGGGGCTACACCTTC. Translated: CASSPLTGWGYTF.

This clonotype was detected many times. V usage is TRBV3-1 and J usage is TRBJ1-2, with 8 bases matching TRBD1. The V gene end was trimmed by 0 bases and the J gene end by 6 bases; junction bases not matched to a gene: 12. Germline V CDR1 and CDR2: LGHDT, YNNKEL (reference sequence). The CDR3 has 17 amino acids. The CDR3 DNA is TGTGCCAGCAGCCAAGATCACCCGACAGGGGATAGTGATGGCTACACCTTC. Its protein product is CASSQDHPTGDSDGYTF.

This clonotype occurred many times. V is TRBV24-1 and J is TRBJ2-2; 13 nucleotides match TRBD2. J lost 0 bases, V lost 5 bases, and 2 bases had no gene match. The CDR3 is 17 amino acids. Germline CDR1 and CDR2: KGHDR and SFDVKD. The CDR3 coding sequence is TGTGCCACCAGTGGGACTAGCGGGGGACCGAACACCGGGGAGCTGTTTTTT. It yields the protein CATSGTSGGPNTGELFF.

This clonotype was seen at least ten times. This rearrangement joins TRBV5-1 to TRBJ2-7; no clear D. Trimming cost V 0 bases and J 1 base, with 11 bases left between them. Germline V CDR1 and CDR2: SGHRS, YFSETQ. The CDR3 runs 15 residues. The CDR3: CASSLVSGTSYEQYF. The CDR3 DNA reads TGCGCCAGCAGCTTGGTGTCTGGAACATCCTACGAGCAGTACTTC.

The table lists this clonotype with many counts. The rearrangement uses TRBV10-3 and TRBJ1-4; 10 nucleotides align to TRBD1. This CDR3 is built from 14 residues. The J segment lost 6 bases and the V segment lost 6 bases, leaving 4 bases of the junction unmatched. Germline loops: CDR1 ENHRY, CDR2 SYGVKD. The CDR3: CAIRAGTGDEKLFF. The CDR3 DNA follows: TGTGCCATCAGAGCCGGGACAGGGGATGAAAAACTGTTTTTT.

This clonotype has a count of ten or more. The chain carries TRBV15 and TRBJ1-1, with D tentatively TRBD1 (6 bases). Germline assignment: CDR1 LNHNV and CDR2 YYDKDF (reference sequence). The CDR3 totals 13 residues. V shed 5 bases and J shed 5 bases, with 12 bases lying between them. CDR3 nucleotide sequence: TGTGCCACCAGCGCGGTAGGGGGGACTGAAGCTTTCTTT. Residues: CATSAVGGTEAFF.